A single sample is the source of the 6 T cell receptor beta chains below, sequenced in a study of PD-1 blockade in classical Hodgkin lymphoma. The time point here: cycle 4 day 1 (C4D1), after 6 weeks of nivolumab. Each of the patients experienced relapse following autologous stem cell transplantation, and their brentuximab vedotin exposure differed. Purification of CD4+ T cells from thawed PBMCs was performed via magnetic negative selection. Assay used: immunoSEQ multiplex PCR; TCRdb lists only in-frame clones, some missing. The data show approximately 1,900 clones, approximately 80% seen once. Sequenced material: CD4+ T cells from blood, taken before the fourth cycle of nivolumab. These receptors were taken from a human donor with classical Hodgkin lymphoma.

The CDR3 region has the DNA TGTGCCAGCAGCGCCCCTGGAGGTGGTACGCAGTATTTT. Protein product: CASSAPGGGTQYF. V usage is TRBV7-9 and J usage is TRBJ2-3; D is possibly TRBD2 (5 bases). V was cut by 5 bases and J by 8 bases, with 14 bases left in between. CDR1 and CDR2 (germline): SEHNR, FQNEAQ (reference sequence). CDR3 length equals 13 residues.

The V and J genes are TRBV19 and TRBJ2-1; TRBD2 matches 9 bases. V lost 5 bases, J lost 3 bases, and 11 bases stayed unmatched. Germline V gene lookup returns CDR1 LNHDA and CDR2 SQIVND (reference sequence). The CDR3 extends over 17 amino acids. The CDR3, as DNA: TGTGCCAGTAGTTCCCGGGGTAGCGGGGGCTTCTACAATGAGCAGTTCTTC. Translation gives CASSSRGSGGFYNEQFF.

This sequence joins TRBV9 and TRBJ2-7; 7 bases fit TRBD2. Trimming removed 0 bases from V and 2 bases from J; junction bases left unmatched: 11. Per germline, CDR1 SGDLS and CDR2 YYNGEE. This CDR3 spans 17 amino acids. CDR3: CASSVEVTGGLTYEQYF. In DNA form, the CDR3 reads TGTGCCAGCAGCGTAGAAGTAACGGGGGGTCTAACCTACGAGCAGTACTTC.

The chain carries TRBV7-2 and TRBJ2-7, with a possible D match to TRBD2 (5 bases). Germline CDR1 reads SGHTA; CDR2 reads FQGNSA. The CDR3 is made up of 15 amino acids. Trimming stripped 1 base from V and 0 bases from J, with 10 bases between. CDR3 nucleotide sequence: TGTGCCAGCAGCTTAGTACGGGGTAGCTCCTACGAGCAGTACTTC. This encodes CASSLVRGSSYEQYF.

The chain combines TRBV10-3 with TRBJ1-5; 7 bases agree with TRBD1. Trimming cost V 6 bases and J 6 bases; bases outside gene matches: 5. In germline, CDR1 is ENHRY, CDR2 SYGVKD. This CDR3 region has 13 residues. This CDR3 is CAIRGDRVQPQHF. The CDR3, as DNA: TGTGCCATCAGGGGAGACAGGGTTCAGCCCCAGCATTTT.

CDR3 in DNA: TGCGCCAGCAGCTTGGCTGTTGGGGGGGGCCGAGATACGCAGTATTTT. It yields the protein CASSLAVGGGRDTQYF. V gene TRBV5-1 combines with J gene TRBJ2-3, with D possibly TRBD2 on 7 matching bases. This CDR3 is 16 amino acids long. Germline lookup yields CDR1 SGHRS and CDR2 YFSETQ. Trimming left V 0 bases short and J 5 bases short, with 16 bases between. The whole variable domain, remainder taken from reference TRBV5-1 and TRBJ2-3, is KAGVTQTPRYLIKTRGQQVTLSCSPISGHRSVSWYQQTPGQGLQFLFEYFSETQRNKGNFPGRFSGRQFSNSRSEMNVSTLELGDSALYLCASSLAVGGGRDTQYFGPGTRLTVL.